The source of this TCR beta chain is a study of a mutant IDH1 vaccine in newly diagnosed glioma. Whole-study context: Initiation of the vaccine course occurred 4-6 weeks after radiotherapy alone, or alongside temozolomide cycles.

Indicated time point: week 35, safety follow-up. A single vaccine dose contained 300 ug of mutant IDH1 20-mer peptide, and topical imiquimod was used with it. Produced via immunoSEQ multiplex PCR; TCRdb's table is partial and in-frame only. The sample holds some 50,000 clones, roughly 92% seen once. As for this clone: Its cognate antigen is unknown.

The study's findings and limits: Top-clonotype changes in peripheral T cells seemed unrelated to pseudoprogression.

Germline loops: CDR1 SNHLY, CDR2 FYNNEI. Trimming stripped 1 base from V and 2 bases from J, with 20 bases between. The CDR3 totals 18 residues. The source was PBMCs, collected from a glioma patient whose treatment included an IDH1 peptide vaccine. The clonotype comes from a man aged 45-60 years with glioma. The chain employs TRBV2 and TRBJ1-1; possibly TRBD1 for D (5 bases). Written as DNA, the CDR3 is TGTGCCAGCAGTGAAGGGAAGGGCTGGGGGGGGATCAACACTGAAGCTTTCTTT. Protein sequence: CASSEGKGWGGINTEAFF.